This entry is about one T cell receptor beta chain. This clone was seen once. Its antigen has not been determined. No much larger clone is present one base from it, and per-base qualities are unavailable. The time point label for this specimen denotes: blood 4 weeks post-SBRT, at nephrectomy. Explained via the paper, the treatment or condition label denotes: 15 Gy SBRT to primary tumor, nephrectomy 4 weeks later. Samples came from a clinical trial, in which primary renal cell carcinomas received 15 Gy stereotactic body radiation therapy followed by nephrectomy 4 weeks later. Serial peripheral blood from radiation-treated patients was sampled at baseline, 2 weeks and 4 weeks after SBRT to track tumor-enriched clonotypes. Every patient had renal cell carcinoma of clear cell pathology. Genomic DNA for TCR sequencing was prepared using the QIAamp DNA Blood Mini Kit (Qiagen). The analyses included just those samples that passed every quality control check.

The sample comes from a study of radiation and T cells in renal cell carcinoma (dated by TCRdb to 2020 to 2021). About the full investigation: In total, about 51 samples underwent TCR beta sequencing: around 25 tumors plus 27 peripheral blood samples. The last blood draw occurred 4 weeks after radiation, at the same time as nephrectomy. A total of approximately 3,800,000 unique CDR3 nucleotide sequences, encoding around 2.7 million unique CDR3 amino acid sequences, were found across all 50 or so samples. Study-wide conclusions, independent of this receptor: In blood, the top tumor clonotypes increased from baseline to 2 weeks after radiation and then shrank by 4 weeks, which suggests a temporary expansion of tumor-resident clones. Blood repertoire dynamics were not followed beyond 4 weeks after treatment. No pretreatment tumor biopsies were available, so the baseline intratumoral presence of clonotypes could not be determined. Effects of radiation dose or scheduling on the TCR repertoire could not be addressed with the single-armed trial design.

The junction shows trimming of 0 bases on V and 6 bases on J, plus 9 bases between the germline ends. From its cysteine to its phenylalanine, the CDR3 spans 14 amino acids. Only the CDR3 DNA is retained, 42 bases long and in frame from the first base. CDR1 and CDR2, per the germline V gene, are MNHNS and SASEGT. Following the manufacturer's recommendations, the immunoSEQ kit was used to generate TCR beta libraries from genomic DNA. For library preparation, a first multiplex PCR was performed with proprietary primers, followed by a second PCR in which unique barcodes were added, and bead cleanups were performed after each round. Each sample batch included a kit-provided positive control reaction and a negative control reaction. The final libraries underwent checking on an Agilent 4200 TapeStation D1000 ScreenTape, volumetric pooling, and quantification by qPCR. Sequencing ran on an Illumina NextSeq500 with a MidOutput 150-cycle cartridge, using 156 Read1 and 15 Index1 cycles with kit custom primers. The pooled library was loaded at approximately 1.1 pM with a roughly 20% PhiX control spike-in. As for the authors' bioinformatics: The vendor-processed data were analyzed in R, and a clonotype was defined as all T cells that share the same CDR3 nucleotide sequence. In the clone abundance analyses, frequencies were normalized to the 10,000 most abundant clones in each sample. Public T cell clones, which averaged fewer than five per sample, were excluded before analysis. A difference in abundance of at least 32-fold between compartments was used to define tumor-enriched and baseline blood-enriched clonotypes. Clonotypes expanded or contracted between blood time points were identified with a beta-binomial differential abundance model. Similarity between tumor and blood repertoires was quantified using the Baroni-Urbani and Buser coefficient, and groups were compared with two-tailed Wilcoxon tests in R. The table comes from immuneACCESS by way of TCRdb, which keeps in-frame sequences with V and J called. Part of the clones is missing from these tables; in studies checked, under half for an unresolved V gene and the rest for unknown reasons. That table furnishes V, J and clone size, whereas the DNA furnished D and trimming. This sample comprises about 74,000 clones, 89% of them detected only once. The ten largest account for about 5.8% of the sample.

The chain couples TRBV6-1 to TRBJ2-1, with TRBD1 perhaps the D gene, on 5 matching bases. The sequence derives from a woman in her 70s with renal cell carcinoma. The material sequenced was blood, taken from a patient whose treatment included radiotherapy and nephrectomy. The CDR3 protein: CASSEAGVLNEQFF. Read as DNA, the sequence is TGTGCCAGCAGTGAAGCAGGGGTTCTCAATGAGCAGTTCTTC.